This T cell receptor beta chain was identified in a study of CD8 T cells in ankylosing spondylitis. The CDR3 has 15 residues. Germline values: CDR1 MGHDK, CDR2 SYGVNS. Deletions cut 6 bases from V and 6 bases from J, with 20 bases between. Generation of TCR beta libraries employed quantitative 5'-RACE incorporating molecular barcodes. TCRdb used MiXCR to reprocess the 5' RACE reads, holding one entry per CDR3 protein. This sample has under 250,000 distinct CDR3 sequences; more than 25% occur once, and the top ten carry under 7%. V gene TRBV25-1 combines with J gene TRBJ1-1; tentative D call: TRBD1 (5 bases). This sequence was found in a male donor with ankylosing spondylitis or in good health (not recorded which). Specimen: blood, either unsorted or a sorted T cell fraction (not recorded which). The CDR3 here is CASRETVPFVSEAFF. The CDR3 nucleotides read TGTGCCAGCAGGGAGACAGTACCGTTTGTCTCTGAAGCTTTCTTT.